Detailed here is one T cell receptor (beta chain). This sample is part of a study of blood T cell repertoires in COVID-19. V was clipped by 8 bases and J by 2 bases, with 16 bases between them. Germline V CDR1 and CDR2: MDHEN, SYDVKM. The CDR3 sequence is 14 residues long. Libraries were prepared by immunoSEQ multiplex PCR; TCRdb keeps only in-frame clonotypes and omits some of them. The data contain roughly 110,000 clones, around 85% of them singletons. The V call is TRBV28, the J call TRBJ2-7, with D tentatively TRBD2 (7 bases). The sequence was obtained from a woman between 55 and 75 years old with COVID-19, enrolled during active disease. Sequenced material: peripheral blood. This CDR3 is CASGISGGPYEQYF. In nucleotides, the CDR3 is TGTGCCAGCGGGATCTCGGGGGGCCCCTACGAGCAGTACTTC.